This is a list of T cell receptor beta chains from one sample in a study of T cell responses to AZD1222 COVID-19 vaccine. Clones were sequenced by immunoSEQ multiplex PCR, and TCRdb holds only the in-frame ones, with some missing. This table holds around 140,000 clones, roughly nine tenths found once. The material sequenced was peripheral blood, taken 28 days after the second dose of the MenACWY control vaccine. Receptor source: an adult who received the MenACWY meningococcal vaccine as a control. The CDR3 runs from the conserved cysteine through the conserved F or W. Fields, in order: D gene, V gene, J gene, clone size, CDR3 DNA, CDR3 protein. A D gene is named only where the DNA matches it firmly. The size entry is marked missing in some rows and otherwise reads once, few, many or a size class.

d_call: TRBD1
v_call: TRBV2
j_call: TRBJ1-2
clone_size: NA
cdr3_nt: TGTGCCAGCAGTCTGGGACAGCCCGTGTACACCTTC
cdr3_aa: CASSLGQPVYTF

d_call: NA
v_call: TRBV3-1/TRBV3-2
j_call: TRBJ1-2
clone_size: NA
cdr3_nt: TGTGCCAGCAGCCAAGATGAGGGGGGTAGGGGCTACACCTTC
cdr3_aa: CASSQDEGGRGYTF

d_call: NA
v_call: TRBV7-6
j_call: TRBJ1-4
clone_size: NA
cdr3_nt: TGTGCCAGCAGCTCCCGCGGGTTTGACCAAAAACTGTTTTTT
cdr3_aa: CASSSRGFDQKLFF

d_call: TRBD2
v_call: TRBV7-2
j_call: TRBJ2-3
clone_size: few
cdr3_nt: TGTGCCAGCAGCTTCCCAATCACTAGCGGGGACCCTGATACGCAGTATTTT
cdr3_aa: CASSFPITSGDPDTQYF

d_call: TRBD1
v_call: TRBV12-3/TRBV12-4
j_call: TRBJ2-5
clone_size: NA
cdr3_nt: TGTGCCAGCAGGCCAGGGGGAGAGACCCAGTACTTC
cdr3_aa: CASRPGGETQYF

d_call: NA
v_call: TRBV24-1
j_call: TRBJ1-5
clone_size: NA
cdr3_nt: TGTGCCACCAGTGATTATCGAACCCTTCAGCCCCAGCATTTT
cdr3_aa: CATSDYRTLQPQHF

d_call: TRBD1
v_call: TRBV19
j_call: TRBJ1-5
clone_size: NA
cdr3_nt: TGTGCCAGTAGTATAGGAGGGACAGATTTAAATCAGCCCCAGCATTTT
cdr3_aa: CASSIGGTDLNQPQHF

d_call: NA
v_call: TRBV12-3/TRBV12-4
j_call: TRBJ1-1
clone_size: NA
cdr3_nt: TGTGCCAGCAGTCCACGGGAGACATCTTTCTTT
cdr3_aa: CASSPRETSFF

d_call: TRBD1
v_call: TRBV7-9
j_call: TRBJ2-2
clone_size: NA
cdr3_nt: TGTGCCAGCAGCTTCGACAGGGTCACCGGGGAGCTGTTTTTT
cdr3_aa: CASSFDRVTGELFF

d_call: NA
v_call: TRBV7-2
j_call: TRBJ1-2
clone_size: NA
cdr3_nt: TGTGCCAGCAGCTCCTCTCATGGGGGGGCCGTTGGCTACACCTTC
cdr3_aa: CASSSSHGGAVGYTF

d_call: TRBD2
v_call: TRBV6-5
j_call: TRBJ2-1
clone_size: NA
cdr3_nt: TGTGCCAGCAGTCGCATAGCGGGGACCTACAATGAGCAGTTCTTC
cdr3_aa: CASSRIAGTYNEQFF

d_call: TRBD1
v_call: TRBV19
j_call: TRBJ1-4
clone_size: once
cdr3_nt: TGTGCCAGTAGGAGGACAGGAGTTAATGAAAAACTGTTTTTT
cdr3_aa: CASRRTGVNEKLFF

d_call: TRBD1
v_call: TRBV5-5
j_call: TRBJ2-3
clone_size: NA
cdr3_nt: TGTGCCAGCAGCTTGCAGGGGGTAAGGACAGATACGCAGTATTTT
cdr3_aa: CASSLQGVRTDTQYF

d_call: TRBD1
v_call: TRBV10-3
j_call: TRBJ1-5
clone_size: NA
cdr3_nt: TGTGCCATCAGTGGGACAGGGCAGCAGCCCCAGCATTTT
cdr3_aa: CAISGTGQQPQHF

d_call: NA
v_call: TRBV30
j_call: TRBJ1-2
clone_size: NA
cdr3_nt: TGTGCCTGGAGTGCACAGGGTCCTAACTATGGCTACACCTTC
cdr3_aa: CAWSAQGPNYGYTF

d_call: NA
v_call: TRBV12-3/TRBV12-4
j_call: TRBJ2-1
clone_size: NA
cdr3_nt: TGTGCCAGCGATGTGCAGAACAATGAGCAGTTCTTC
cdr3_aa: CASDVQNNEQFF

d_call: TRBD1
v_call: TRBV5-1
j_call: TRBJ1-3
clone_size: NA
cdr3_nt: TGCGCCAGCAGACGAACAGGGGACTCTGGAAACACCATATATTTT
cdr3_aa: CASRRTGDSGNTIYF

d_call: NA
v_call: TRBV5-1
j_call: TRBJ1-3
clone_size: NA
cdr3_nt: TGCGCCAGCAGCTTGTGGGAGGGCAACACCATATATTTT
cdr3_aa: CASSLWEGNTIYF

d_call: TRBD2
v_call: TRBV3-1/TRBV3-2
j_call: TRBJ2-5
clone_size: NA
cdr3_nt: TGTGCCAGCAGCCCCATCGGCCTAGCGGGGGAGACCCAGTACTTC
cdr3_aa: CASSPIGLAGETQYF

d_call: NA
v_call: TRBV12-3/TRBV12-4
j_call: TRBJ1-1
clone_size: NA
cdr3_nt: TGTGCCAGCAGTTCAAGGAACACTGAAGCTTTCTTT
cdr3_aa: CASSSRNTEAFF

d_call: TRBD1
v_call: TRBV18
j_call: TRBJ1-1
clone_size: NA
cdr3_nt: TGTGCCAGCTCACCGTTCCTGGACAGGGCTATGAACACTGAAGCTTTCTTT
cdr3_aa: CASSPFLDRAMNTEAFF

d_call: TRBD2
v_call: TRBV7-8
j_call: TRBJ2-5
clone_size: NA
cdr3_nt: TGTGCCAGCAGCACCCGCGGGACTAGCGGACAAGAGACCCAGTACTTC
cdr3_aa: CASSTRGTSGQETQYF

d_call: TRBD2
v_call: TRBV5-1
j_call: TRBJ2-5
clone_size: NA
cdr3_nt: TGCGCCAGCAGCTTGGCCGGGGGGGCCTTTGAGACCCAGTACTTC
cdr3_aa: CASSLAGGAFETQYF

d_call: NA
v_call: TRBV6-5
j_call: TRBJ2-2
clone_size: NA
cdr3_nt: TGTGCCAGCAGCCAAGGACCGACCGGGGAGCTGTTTTTT
cdr3_aa: CASSQGPTGELFF

d_call: NA
v_call: TRBV5-1
j_call: TRBJ2-1
clone_size: few
cdr3_nt: TGCGCCAGCAGCTTAGGACAGAACGGTGAGCAGTTCTTC
cdr3_aa: CASSLGQNGEQFF

d_call: TRBD2
v_call: TRBV11-2
j_call: TRBJ2-3
clone_size: NA
cdr3_nt: TGTGCCAGCAGCCCCGGGACTACCACAGATACGCAGTATTTT
cdr3_aa: CASSPGTTTDTQYF

d_call: NA
v_call: TRBV6-5
j_call: TRBJ1-5
clone_size: NA
cdr3_nt: TGTGCCAGCAGCACCCCCGGCAATCAGCCCCAGCATTTT
cdr3_aa: CASSTPGNQPQHF

d_call: TRBD2
v_call: TRBV7-8
j_call: TRBJ2-3
clone_size: once
cdr3_nt: TGTGCCAGCAGCAGCCCGACTAGCCCTAGCACAGATACGCAGTATTTT
cdr3_aa: CASSSPTSPSTDTQYF

d_call: TRBD1
v_call: TRBV15
j_call: TRBJ2-1
clone_size: NA
cdr3_nt: TGTGCCACCAGCACCCGACAGGGATCGAACAATGAGCAGTTCTTC
cdr3_aa: CATSTRQGSNNEQFF

d_call: TRBD2
v_call: TRBV5-1
j_call: TRBJ2-7
clone_size: NA
cdr3_nt: TGCGCCAGCAGCCCGAGAAATAGCGGGAGGGCCGACGAGCAGTACTTC
cdr3_aa: CASSPRNSGRADEQYF

d_call: NA
v_call: TRBV9
j_call: TRBJ1-4
clone_size: NA
cdr3_nt: TGTGCCAGCAGCGAGGCAGGGGTTACTAATGAAAAACTGTTTTTT
cdr3_aa: CASSEAGVTNEKLFF